These 32 T cell receptor beta chains were sequenced from one sample in a study of T cell clonotyping in hematopoietic cell transplantation. Libraries were prepared by immunoSEQ multiplex PCR; TCRdb keeps only in-frame clonotypes and omits some of them. The sample consists of roughly 30,000 clones, roughly 91% of them appearing once. Time point specified: recipient sample about 28 days before transplant, after cytoreduction. The sample was peripheral blood mononuclear cells, taken before stem cell transplant. The receptors stem from a man aged 50-60 years with acute myeloid leukemia. Some clones in this sample may be carry-over from other donors' samples.

The CDR3 DNA is TGTGCCAGCAGCCAGGCCGCCCCCCGAGGGGTTGAAGCTTTCTTT. This gives the protein CASSQAAPRGVEAFF. The J gene is TRBJ1-1, the V gene TRBV7-2, with a possible D match to TRBD1 (5 bases). The V gene lost 5 bases and the J gene lost 7 bases, with 20 bases spanning the gap. This CDR3 has 15 residues. Per germline, CDR1 SGHTA and CDR2 FQGNSA.

The rearrangement joins TRBV10-3 to TRBJ1-3; D remains unclear. V was shortened by 7 bases and J by 0 bases, with 7 bases between the two germline ends. Germline lookup yields CDR1 ENHRY and CDR2 SYGVKD. The CDR3 is made up of 13 amino acids. The CDR3 spells CAIMANSGNTIYF. DNA of the CDR3: TGTGCCATCATGGCCAACTCTGGAAACACCATATATTTT.

V and J are TRBV9 and TRBJ1-1; 7 nucleotides line up with TRBD1. The CDR3 sequence is 15 residues long. V lost 3 bases, J lost 3 bases, and 8 bases stayed unmatched. Germline CDR1 is SGDLS and CDR2 is YYNGEE. CDR3 nucleotides: TGTGCCAGCAGCGCTAGGGGGCGCGAGGACACTGAAGCTTTCTTT. Translating it yields CASSARGREDTEAFF.

V gene TRBV5-4 combines with J gene TRBJ1-4; 10 nucleotides line up with TRBD1. This CDR3 has 17 amino acids. V lost 4 bases, J lost 2 bases, and 8 bases stayed unmatched. In germline, CDR1 is SGHNT, CDR2 YYREEE (reference sequence). CDR3 protein: CASSETGTGVTNEKLFF. In DNA form, the CDR3 reads TGTGCCAGCAGCGAAACGGGGACAGGGGTGACTAATGAAAAACTGTTTTTT.

The V gene is TRBV28, the J gene TRBJ2-7, with D perhaps TRBD1 or TRBD2 (5 bases each). The CDR3 runs 13 residues. In germline, CDR1 is MDHEN, CDR2 SYDVKM. Trimming took 6 bases from V and 2 from J, leaving 11 bases between them. DNA for the CDR3: TGTGCCAGCAGAAAACTAGGGGCCTACGAGCAGTACTTC. Residues: CASRKLGAYEQYF.

This chain uses TRBV5-6 with TRBJ1-4, with 8 bases aligning to TRBD1. Germline assignment: CDR1 SGHDT and CDR2 YYEEEE. After removal of 2 bases from V and 10 bases from J, the junction contained 7 bases not matched to a gene. The CDR3 sequence is 14 residues long. CDR3 loop: CASSFRQGSGKLFF. In DNA form, the CDR3 reads TGTGCCAGCAGCTTTCGACAGGGGAGCGGAAAACTGTTTTTT.

The chain uses TRBV4-1 and TRBJ1-5, with a tentative D call TRBD1 (5 bases). V was shortened by 0 bases and J by 3 bases, with 12 bases between the two germline ends. The CDR3 is made up of 16 amino acids. Looked up from germline, CDR1 is MGHRA and CDR2 is YSYEKL. The CDR3 is CASSQEGLLFNQPQHF. The CDR3 region has the DNA TGCGCCAGCAGCCAAGAGGGACTGTTGTTCAATCAGCCCCAGCATTTT.

The V call is TRBV28, the J call TRBJ2-2; D not certain. Trimming stripped 7 bases from V and 6 bases from J, with 6 bases between. This CDR3 is built from 11 residues. Per germline, CDR1 MDHEN and CDR2 SYDVKM. The CDR3 DNA follows: TGTGCCAGCACCAACTCCGGGGAGCTGTTTTTT. The encoded protein is CASTNSGELFF.

V usage is TRBV29-1 and J usage is TRBJ1-1; D remains unclear. V shed 5 bases and J shed 4 bases, with 17 bases lying between them. Germline CDR1 is SQVTM and CDR2 is ANQGSEA. The length of the CDR3 is 14 residues. The CDR3 DNA is TGCAGCGTTAGCATGGGTGGAGGGAGCACTGAAGCTTTCTTT. Its protein product is CSVSMGGGSTEAFF.

The chain uses TRBV28 and TRBJ1-4, with D tentatively TRBD1 (6 bases). The CDR3 totals 15 residues. Germline CDR1 and CDR2: MDHEN and SYDVKM. V was cut by 1 base and J by 7 bases, with 13 bases left in between. CDR3 sequence (DNA): TGTGCCAGCAGTTTATCTGGGCAGGGGATTGAAAAACTGTTTTTT. This codes for CASSLSGQGIEKLFF.

This chain connects TRBV7-9 to TRBJ1-4, with a weak D call TRBD1 (5 bases). The CDR3 is 14 residues long. Trimming removed 3 bases at V and 6 bases at J, with 11 bases between. Germline V gives CDR1 SEHNR, CDR2 FQNEAQ (reference sequence). The CDR3 here is CASSLGDTDEKLFF. The CDR3 DNA is TGTGCCAGCAGCTTGGGGGATACAGATGAAAAACTGTTTTTT.

This clone was picked up one time. The chain joins TRBV28 to TRBJ2-7, with TRBD2 matching 9 bases. This CDR3 has 12 residues. The germline gives CDR1 MDHEN, CDR2 SYDVKM. The V gene end was trimmed by 6 bases and the J gene end by 3 bases; junction bases not matched to a gene: 0. CDR3 protein: CASRLAGYEQYF. The CDR3 DNA reads as TGTGCCAGCAGACTAGCGGGCTACGAGCAGTACTTC.

V usage is TRBV7-9 and J usage is TRBJ2-5, with D unresolved. This CDR3 region has 11 residues. From germline, CDR1 is SEHNR and CDR2 FQNEAQ (reference sequence). V lost 7 bases and J lost 5, with 8 bases in between. The CDR3 here is CASTNYETQYF. CDR3 bases: TGTGCCAGCACCAATTACGAGACCCAGTACTTC.

The V call is TRBV30, the J call TRBJ1-6; 8 bases line up with TRBD1. CDR3 length equals 13 residues. With V trimmed by 8 bases and J by 8 bases, 8 bases remained unmatched. Germline V gives CDR1 GTSNPN, CDR2 SVGIG (reference sequence). DNA of the CDR3: TGTGCCCGGGGGGACAGGACCGATTCACCCCTCCACTTT. Amino acid sequence: CARGDRTDSPLHF.

V is TRBV25-1 and J is TRBJ2-3; TRBD2 matches at 7 bases. This CDR3 has 17 residues. Germline V gene lookup returns CDR1 MGHDK and CDR2 SYGVNS. V was pared by 3 bases and J by 2 bases, with 11 bases of the junction left unmatched. DNA for the CDR3: TGTGCCAGCAGTGATCCTGGGGGTAGCGGGCCCACAGATACGCAGTATTTT. This encodes CASSDPGGSGPTDTQYF.

The V call is TRBV6-1, the J call TRBJ1-6; D remains ambiguous. The V gene lost 7 bases and the J gene lost 7 bases, with 17 bases spanning the gap. CDR3 length: 15 residues. Germline V CDR1 and CDR2: MNHNS, SASEGT. CDR3: CASNTRRQRNSPLHF. DNA for the CDR3: TGTGCCAGCAATACTAGGAGACAACGGAATTCACCCCTCCACTTT.

The V and J genes are TRBV9 and TRBJ1-2, with 9 nucleotides matching TRBD1. The CDR3 totals 15 residues. In germline, CDR1 is SGDLS, CDR2 YYNGEE. With 3 bases clipped from V and 4 bases from J, the junction kept 7 bases outside the gene matches. The CDR3 protein is CASSETGQGTYGYTF. DNA for the CDR3: TGTGCCAGCAGCGAAACTGGACAGGGGACCTATGGCTACACCTTC.

V gene TRBV5-1 combines with J gene TRBJ2-5, with 11 bases lining up with TRBD2. V was pared by 3 bases and J by 1 base, with 2 bases of the junction left unmatched. The CDR3 has 15 residues. Per germline, CDR1 SGHRS and CDR2 YFSETQ. The CDR3 DNA follows: TGCGCCAGCAGCTCTAGCGGGGGGATCCAAGAGACCCAGTACTTC. It is translated as CASSSSGGIQETQYF.

V and J are TRBV14 and TRBJ2-2; D is undetermined. The CDR3 runs to 14 residues. Germline CDR1 reads SGHDN; CDR2 reads FVKESK. Trimming took 1 base from V and 4 from J, leaving 7 bases between them. The CDR3 coding sequence is TGTGCCAGCAGCCAAGCCAGAGCCACCGGGGAGCTGTTTTTT. Residues: CASSQARATGELFF.

The rearrangement links TRBV7-9 to TRBJ1-5, with D hard to call. The CDR3 runs to 15 residues. V lost 5 bases and J lost 2, with 13 bases in between. Germline loops: CDR1 SEHNR, CDR2 FQNEAQ (reference sequence). CDR3 residues: CASSLGNTGNQPQHF. As DNA, the CDR3 is TGTGCCAGCAGCCTTGGTAATACCGGCAATCAGCCCCAGCATTTT.

This rearrangement joins TRBV30 to TRBJ2-4, with TRBD1 matching over 9 bases. The length of the CDR3 is 14 residues. With V trimmed by 2 bases and J by 3 bases, 2 bases remained unmatched. The germline CDR1 and CDR2 sequences are GTSNPN and SVGIG (reference sequence). The chain's CDR3 is CAWSRGQGKNIQYF. In nucleotides, the CDR3 is TGTGCCTGGAGTAGGGGACAGGGCAAAAACATTCAGTACTTC.

This chain uses TRBV27 with TRBJ1-2; D perhaps matches TRBD1 (5 bases). Germline V gene data show CDR1 as MNHEY and CDR2 as SMNVEV (reference sequence). This CDR3 is 14 amino acids long. Trimming stripped 3 bases from V and 3 bases from J, with 11 bases between. The CDR3, as DNA: TGTGCCAGCAGTTTCAGGGACCGGGACTATGGCTACACCTTC. Encoded protein: CASSFRDRDYGYTF.

The gene calls are TRBV2 and TRBJ2-2; 7 nucleotides align to TRBD1. Trimming cost V 3 bases and J 4 bases; bases outside gene matches: 5. In germline, CDR1 is SNHLY, CDR2 FYNNEI. This CDR3 contains 15 residues. CDR3: CASSDDRVGTGELFF. The CDR3 DNA is TGTGCCAGCAGTGACGACAGGGTTGGCACCGGGGAGCTGTTTTTT.

The CDR3 coding sequence is TGTGCCAGCAGTGAGGGAACCTACGAGCAGTACTTC. It is translated as CASSEGTYEQYF. The rearrangement joins TRBV2 to TRBJ2-7; no definite D call. The CDR3 is 12 residues long. CDR1 is SNHLY, CDR2 FYNNEI, per germline. Trimming pared 3 bases from V and 2 bases from J, leaving 5 bases between.

The rearrangement links TRBV7-2 to TRBJ1-2; 9 nucleotides match TRBD1. V trimming: 4 bases; J trimming: 4 bases; junction bases outside the gene matches: 1. Germline CDR1 reads SGHTA; CDR2 reads FQGNSA. The length of the CDR3 is 13 residues. CDR3 DNA: TGTGCCAGCAGCTCGGGACAGGGCTATGGCTACACCTTC. Its protein product is CASSSGQGYGYTF.

V and J are TRBV27 and TRBJ2-5; the D gene could be TRBD1 or TRBD2 (5 bases each). Germline CDR1 is MNHEY and CDR2 is SMNVEV (reference sequence). The V end was cut by 2 bases, the J end by 5 bases, with 12 bases between. The CDR3 runs 14 residues. In nucleotides, the CDR3 is TGTGCCAGCAGTTTACAGGGTGCGGGTGAGACCCAGTACTTC. It codes for CASSLQGAGETQYF.

This chain joins TRBV28 and TRBJ2-7; 11 bases map to TRBD1. J lost 2 bases, V lost 7 bases, and 7 bases had no gene match. The CDR3 has 15 amino acids. CDR1 MDHEN and CDR2 SYDVKM come from the germline V gene. CDR3 in amino acids: CASTEGQGAPYEQYF. The DNA of the CDR3 is TGTGCCAGCACTGAAGGACAGGGGGCCCCCTACGAGCAGTACTTC.

The chain couples TRBV5-1 to TRBJ1-2; possible D gene TRBD1, 5 bases. Per the germline V gene, CDR1 is SGHRS and CDR2 is YFSETQ. V lost 4 bases to trimming and J lost 5 bases, with 15 bases between them. The length of the CDR3 is 14 residues. DNA of the CDR3: TGCGCCAGCAGCCTTGGCGGGACGGTATATGGCTACACCTTC. Protein product: CASSLGGTVYGYTF.

The chain is built from TRBV7-9 and TRBJ2-1, with D perhaps TRBD2 (7 bases). This CDR3 is built from 17 residues. The germline V and J ends were trimmed by 3 bases and 8 bases, with 23 bases remaining between them. Germline loops: CDR1 SEHNR, CDR2 FQNEAQ (reference sequence). Here the CDR3 reads CASSLPGGGGHGDEQFF. For the CDR3, the DNA is TGTGCCAGCAGCTTGCCGGGGGGCGGGGGCCACGGAGATGAGCAGTTCTTC.

The V and J genes are TRBV2 and TRBJ1-2; D perhaps matches TRBD1 (5 bases). Germline values: CDR1 SNHLY, CDR2 FYNNEI. CDR3 length: 14 residues. Between the trimmed V and J ends, which lost 6 bases and 6 bases, there was a span of 17 bases. The chain's CDR3 is CASSLRWGEDGYTF. CDR3 DNA sequence: TGTGCCAGCAGCCTACGTTGGGGGGAGGATGGCTACACCTTC.

J is TRBJ2-1 and V is TRBV5-1; TRBD1 aligns across 9 bases. Germline trimming cut 6 bases from V and 4 bases from J; bases unmatched to any gene: 8. CDR1 SGHRS and CDR2 YFSETQ come from the germline V gene. The CDR3 has 15 residues. The CDR3, as DNA: TGCGCCAGCACGATTCCGGGACAGGGTTACAATGAGCAGTTCTTC. Residues: CASTIPGQGYNEQFF.

The gene calls are TRBV6-1 and TRBJ1-5; D may be TRBD1 (5 bases). Trimming stripped 11 bases from V and 3 bases from J, with 17 bases between. This CDR3 contains 14 residues. Germline loops: CDR1 MNHNS, CDR2 SASEGT. CDR3 loop: CAASGGVNNQPQHF. Here the CDR3 DNA reads TGTGCCGCAAGTGGGGGGGTTAACAATCAGCCCCAGCATTTT.